Given below is one T cell receptor (beta chain) in context. What it recognizes is unknown. This sample was included in a study of shared clonotypes between healthy human individuals. Overall study results and limits: The study drew on few donors, limiting represented genetic and exposure-history diversity. Some clonotypes were shared by all four sorted-subset donors, while others were not shared. The non-shared ones had lower generation probabilities than the shared ones.

V was shortened by 5 bases and J by 10 bases, with 11 bases between the two germline ends. This CDR3 is built from 11 residues. Germline values: CDR1 MNHEY, CDR2 SVGAGI. Deep-level running was used for the assay. The assay was immunoSEQ multiplex PCR, and TCRdb's table has in-frame clones only and misses some. Seen here are millions of clones, roughly 92% observed once, and the top ten hold about 0.13%. The chain links TRBV6-5 to TRBJ1-1; the D gene is possibly TRBD1 (6 bases). The sample consisted of naive CD4+ T cells sorted from blood. Subset defined: CD45RA+ positively selected. The sequence derives from a man younger than 35 in good health. The CDR3 spells CASSRGVLAFF. The CDR3 bases are TGTGCCAGCAGTAGGGGGGTGTTAGCTTTCTTT.